This passage covers 13 T cell receptor beta chains from one sample sequenced in a study of CD8+ T cells in alopecia areata (dated by TCRdb to 2017 to 2018). The treatment or condition tag for this specimen amounts to: oral pan-JAK inhibitor, 5-10 mg twice daily. Library generation was performed with the immunoSEQ multiplex PCR assay. RNA was extracted from all samples and reverse transcribed into cDNA as template for TCR sequencing. TCRdb retrieved this table from immuneACCESS and kept in-frame rearrangements only. Not all clones are present; in checked studies, unresolved V genes account for under half, and no reason is known for the remainder. Within this sample are about 250,000 clones, with 60% of them counted one time only. The ten largest clones take up around 0.92% of the sample. Sample: CD4+ T cells sorted from blood, taken between weeks 51 and 54, from a patient treated with tofacitinib. All receptors come from a human donor with alopecia areata.

This clone was seen ten or more times. CDR3 bases: TGTGCCAGTGCGGGGGGGCGCGCCCACGAGCAGTACTTC. It translates to CASAGGRAHEQYF. The rearrangement uses TRBV7-9 and TRBJ2-7; TRBD2 aligns across 9 bases. The CDR3 is 13 amino acids. V lost 9 bases to trimming and J lost 5 bases; unmatched junction nucleotides: 8. Germline V CDR1 and CDR2: SEHNR, FQNEAQ (reference sequence).

This clone was detected only once. The chain uses TRBV29-1 and TRBJ2-5; 8 nucleotides align to TRBD2. V lost 4 bases, J lost 2 bases, and 15 bases stayed unmatched. The CDR3 loop spans 17 amino acids. Germline CDR1 reads SQVTM; CDR2 reads ANQGSEA. CDR3 loop: CSVVVPYGLASQETQYF. In nucleotides, the CDR3 is TGCAGCGTTGTGGTCCCCTACGGACTAGCCTCTCAAGAGACCCAGTACTTC.

The sample holds a few counts of this clone. V is TRBV6-5 and J is TRBJ1-6; D is unclear. Per the germline V gene, CDR1 is MNHEY and CDR2 is SVGAGI. V shed 8 bases and J shed 14 bases, with 13 bases lying between them. The CDR3 is made up of 11 amino acids. This CDR3 reads CASGFGPSLHF. DNA of the CDR3: TGTGCCAGCGGATTCGGACCTTCCCTCCACTTT.

The chain uses TRBV29-1 and TRBJ2-2, with a possible D match to TRBD2 (6 bases). The CDR3 loop spans 11 amino acids. Germline-derived CDR1 and CDR2 are SQVTM and ANQGSEA. The V and J ends lost 7 bases and 5 bases respectively, with 8 bases between them. The CDR3 bases are TGCAGCGCCCGGGGGACCGGGGAGCTGTTTTTT. This sequence encodes CSARGTGELFF.

This clone was seen a few times. V usage is TRBV5-1 and J usage is TRBJ2-1; D possibly uses TRBD1 or TRBD2 (5 bases each). V shed 4 bases and J shed 9 bases, with 17 bases lying between them. The CDR3 loop spans 14 amino acids. CDR1 and CDR2 (germline): SGHRS, YFSETQ. The CDR3 DNA reads TGCGCCAGCAGCCCAAACACGGGGCTCGTTGAGCAGTTCTTC. It encodes CASSPNTGLVEQFF. Complete variable domain (other parts from reference TRBV5-1 and TRBJ2-1): KAGVTQTPRYLIKTRGQQVTLSCSPISGHRSVSWYQQTPGQGLQFLFEYFSETQRNKGNFPGRFSGRQFSNSRSEMNVSTLELGDSALYLCASSPNTGLVEQFFGPGTRLTVL.

This clone has just one count. DNA of the CDR3: TGCAGCGTCCTGACACAAGAGGGAGGAGCCCAGTACTTC. This codes for CSVLTQEGGAQYF. The rearrangement joins TRBV29-1 to TRBJ2-5; maybe TRBD2 (6 bases). Germline CDR1 and CDR2: SQVTM and ANQGSEA. V was trimmed by 6 bases and J by 9 bases, leaving 20 bases between them. This CDR3 has 13 residues. The variable domain in full, completed from reference TRBV29-1 and TRBJ2-5, reads SAVISQKPSRDICQRGTSLTIQCQVDSQVTMMFWYRQQPGQSLTLIATANQGSEATYESGFVIDKFPISRPNLTFSTLTVSNMSPEDSSIYLCSVLTQEGGAQYFGPGTRLLVL.

The V and J genes are TRBV5-4 and TRBJ1-1; D unresolved. Trimming pared 3 bases from V and 2 bases from J, leaving 8 bases between. Looked up from germline, CDR1 is SGHNT and CDR2 is YYREEE (reference sequence). This CDR3 is built from 13 residues. In DNA form, the CDR3 reads TGTGCCAGCAGCTCCGGACCAAACACTGAAGCTTTCTTT. Protein: CASSSGPNTEAFF.

The rearrangement uses TRBV5-1 and TRBJ1-2, with TRBD1 as a possible D gene (5 bases). Per the germline V gene, CDR1 is SGHRS and CDR2 is YFSETQ. The CDR3 consists of 15 residues. Between the trimmed V and J ends, which lost 0 bases and 0 bases, there was a span of 9 bases. The CDR3 DNA sequence: TGCGCCAGCAGCTTGGGAGCGACAGCTAACTATGGCTACACCTTC. It encodes CASSLGATANYGYTF.

This clone was observed a single time. Here the CDR3 reads CATSTRQDGYTF. CDR3 coding DNA: TGTGCCACCAGCACCAGACAGGATGGCTACACCTTC. The V and J genes are TRBV15 and TRBJ1-2; tentative D call: TRBD1 (6 bases). Germline-derived CDR1 and CDR2 are LNHNV and YYDKDF (reference sequence). Trimming took off 4 bases at V and 6 bases at J, with 9 bases between the two ends. This CDR3 is built from 12 residues.

This clone was counted once. V gene TRBV29-1 combines with J gene TRBJ2-5; 8 positions match TRBD1. CDR3 length equals 13 residues. The trim removed 6 bases at V and 1 base at J, leaving 4 bases unmatched. Germline assignment: CDR1 SQVTM and CDR2 ANQGSEA. CDR3 amino acids: CSVGQVPQETQYF. Here the CDR3 DNA reads TGCAGCGTGGGACAGGTTCCCCAAGAGACCCAGTACTTC.

V usage is TRBV29-1 and J usage is TRBJ2-3; D may be TRBD1 (6 bases). Germline CDR1 and CDR2: SQVTM and ANQGSEA. V was shortened by 3 bases and J by 0 bases, with 10 bases between the two germline ends. This CDR3 is 14 amino acids long. Written as DNA, the CDR3 is TGCAGCGTTGAGCCGGGACATAGCACAGATACGCAGTATTTT. This codes for CSVEPGHSTDTQYF.

CDR3 bases: TGTGCCAGCACGGGACCGGGCTACGAGCAGTACTTC. Protein product: CASTGPGYEQYF. The V gene is TRBV2, the J gene TRBJ2-7; tentatively, D is TRBD1 or TRBD2 (5 bases each). Germline V CDR1 and CDR2: SNHLY, FYNNEI. Trimming stripped 7 bases from V and 3 bases from J, with 10 bases between. The CDR3 covers 12 residues. Supplemented by reference TRBV2 and TRBJ2-7, the full variable domain reads EPEVTQTPSHQVTQMGQEVILRCVPISNHLYFYWYRQILGQKVEFLVSFYNNEISEKSEIFDDQFSVERPDGSNFTLKIRSTKLEDSAMYFCASTGPGYEQYFGPGTRLTVT.

V gene TRBV9 combines with J gene TRBJ2-7, with D perhaps assigned TRBD1 or TRBD2 (5 bases each). The CDR3 extends over 16 amino acids. Trimming took off 3 bases at V and 5 bases at J, with 21 bases between the two ends. Germline CDR1 is SGDLS and CDR2 is YYNGEE. CDR3 sequence reads: CASSADIGLGPNEQYF. In DNA form, the CDR3 reads TGTGCCAGCAGCGCAGATATCGGACTGGGACCCAACGAGCAGTACTTC.